The T cell receptor (beta chain) under discussion was sequenced for a study of cytomegalovirus exposure and HLA in healthy donors. Findings and limits, study-wide: HLA allele associations emerged for 16,951 TCR beta sequences in a later analysis, at 0.05 false discovery rate.

Per the germline V gene, CDR1 is SGHRS and CDR2 is YFSETQ. The CDR3 runs to 14 residues. Trimming took 4 bases from V and 6 from J, leaving 15 bases between them. Everyone who donated was a healthy bone marrow donor. Amplification used 60 Vbeta primers and 13 Jbeta primers. Only in-frame clones appear in the TCRdb table, and some are missing; sequencing was by immunoSEQ multiplex PCR. The listing contains roughly 190,000 clones. Worth noting for this clone: Its antigen is unknown.

V is TRBV5-1 and J is TRBJ2-3, with D perhaps TRBD2 (6 bases). Sequences were obtained from PBMCs. The receptor was isolated from a woman younger than 35 in good health and CMV-seropositive. The CDR3 DNA follows: TGCGCCAGCAGCCGGGACTTCCCCCCCGATACGCAGTATTTT. Its translation: CASSRDFPPDTQYF.